This TCR beta chain was captured in a study of blood T cell repertoires in COVID-19. About the study: COVID-19 samples from acute and convalescent phases originated in the United States, Italy and Spain. PBMCs, B-cell-depleted T cells, or T cells were the source of the cDNA or gDNA that made up the material.

The authors' processing: From reference gene primer amplification, estimates of nucleated cell counts were derived. Profiling relied on immunoSEQ multiplex PCR, and the TCRdb table lists in-frame clones only, not all of them. Clone size and the V and J calls come from that table; the DNA yielded D and trimming. In the table there are around 80,000 clones, 88% of which are singletons. Sequenced: peripheral blood. This TCR came from a human donor in a cohort sampled during active COVID-19.

CDR3 loop: CASSERAHRDYEQYF. The CDR3, as DNA: TGTGCCAGCAGTGAGAGGGCTCATCGAGACTACGAGCAGTACTTC. The chain recombines TRBV6-1 with TRBJ2-7, with a weak D call TRBD2 (5 bases). V dropped 3 bases and J dropped 3 bases, with 15 bases sitting between them. The CDR3 runs 15 residues. Per germline, CDR1 MNHNS and CDR2 SASEGT.